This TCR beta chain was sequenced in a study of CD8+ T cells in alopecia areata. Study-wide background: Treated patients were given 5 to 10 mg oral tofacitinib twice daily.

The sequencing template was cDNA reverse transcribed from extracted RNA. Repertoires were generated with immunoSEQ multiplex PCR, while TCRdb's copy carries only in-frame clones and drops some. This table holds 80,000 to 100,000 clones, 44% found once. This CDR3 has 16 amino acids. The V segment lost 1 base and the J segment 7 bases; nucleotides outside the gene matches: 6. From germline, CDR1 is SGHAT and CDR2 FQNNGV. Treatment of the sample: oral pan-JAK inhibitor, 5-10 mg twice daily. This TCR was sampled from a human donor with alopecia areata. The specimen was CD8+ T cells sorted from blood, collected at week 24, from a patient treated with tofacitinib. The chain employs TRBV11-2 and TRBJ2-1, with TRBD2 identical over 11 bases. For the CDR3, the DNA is TGTGCCAGCAGCTTAGGGCCTAGCGGGAGGAAAAATGAGCAGTTCTTC. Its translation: CASSLGPSGRKNEQFF. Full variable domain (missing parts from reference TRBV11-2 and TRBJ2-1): EAGVAQSPRYKIIEKRQSVAFWCNPISGHATLYWYQQILGQGPKLLIQFQNNGVVDDSQLPKDRFSAERLKGVDSTLKIQPAKLEDSAVYLCASSLGPSGRKNEQFFGPGTRLTVL.